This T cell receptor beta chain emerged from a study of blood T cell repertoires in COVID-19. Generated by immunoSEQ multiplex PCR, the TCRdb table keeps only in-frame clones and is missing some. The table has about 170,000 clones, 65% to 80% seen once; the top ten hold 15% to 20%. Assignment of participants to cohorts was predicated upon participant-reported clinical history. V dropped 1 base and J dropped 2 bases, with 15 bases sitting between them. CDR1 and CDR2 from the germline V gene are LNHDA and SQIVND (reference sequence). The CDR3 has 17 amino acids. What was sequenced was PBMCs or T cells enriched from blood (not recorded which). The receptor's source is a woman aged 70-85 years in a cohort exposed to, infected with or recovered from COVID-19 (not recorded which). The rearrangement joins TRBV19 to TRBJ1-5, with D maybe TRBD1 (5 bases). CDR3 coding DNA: TGTGCCAGTAGTATAGGGATCTTTGGGGGGGGCAATCAGCCCCAGCATTTT. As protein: CASSIGIFGGGNQPQHF.